This TCR beta chain was retrieved from a study of OX40 agonist ivuxolimab in advanced cancers. For the study at large: With ivuxolimab, an agonistic anti-OX40 (CD134) antibody, patients were treated. Whole-study results and caveats: Some patients without response likewise showed low normalized clonal expansion.

This clone was counted only a few times. Its antigen is unknown. The ends were cut back, 10 bases at V and 8 bases at J, with 14 bases in the middle. Germline lookup yields CDR1 MNHEY and CDR2 SMNVEV (reference sequence). This CDR3 spans 11 amino acids. Generated by immunoSEQ multiplex PCR, the TCRdb table keeps only in-frame clones and is missing some. Here the sample spans 30,000 to 40,000 clones, approximately 78% being singletons. The V and J genes are TRBV27 and TRBJ1-2; no clear D. This specimen was CD4+ or CD8+ T cells sorted from blood, taken in a trial of the OX40 agonist ivuxolimab. The TCR originated in an adult with an advanced solid tumor such as melanoma, head and neck, liver or kidney cancer. DNA of the CDR3: TGTGCCACCCGGCGGGGAGGAGGCTACACCTTC. The encoded protein is CATRRGGGYTF.